The source of this T cell receptor beta chain is a study of monozygotic twins with inflammatory bowel disease. The CDR3 loop spans 13 amino acids. Germline CDR1 is SGHNT and CDR2 is YYREEE (reference sequence). TCRdb re-called the 5' RACE reads and shows each CDR3 protein once, DNA omitted. The specimen's table records some 440,000 distinct CDR3 sequences. The chain recombines TRBV5-4 with TRBJ2-5; TCRdb picks TRBD1, but there is no DNA to check that call. The receptor comes from a human donor with ulcerative colitis or Crohn's disease, or a healthy co-twin of an affected twin (not recorded which). The sequencing sample was made of blood. The CDR3: CASSWTGEETQYF.